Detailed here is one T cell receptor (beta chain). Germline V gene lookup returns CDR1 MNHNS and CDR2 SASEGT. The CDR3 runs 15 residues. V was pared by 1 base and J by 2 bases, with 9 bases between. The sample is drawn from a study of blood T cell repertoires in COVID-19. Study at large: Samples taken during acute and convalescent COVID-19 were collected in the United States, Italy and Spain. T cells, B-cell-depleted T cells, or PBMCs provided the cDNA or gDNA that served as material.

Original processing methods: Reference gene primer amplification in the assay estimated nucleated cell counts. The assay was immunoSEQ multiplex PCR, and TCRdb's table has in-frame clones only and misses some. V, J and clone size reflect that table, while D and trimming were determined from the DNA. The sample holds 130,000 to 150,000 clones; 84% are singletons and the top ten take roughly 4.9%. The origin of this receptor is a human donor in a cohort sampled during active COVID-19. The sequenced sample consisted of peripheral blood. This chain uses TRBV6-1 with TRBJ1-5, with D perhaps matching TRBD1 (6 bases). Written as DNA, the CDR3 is TGTGCCAGCAGTGAAGGGACAGCCGGCAATCAGCCCCAGCATTTT. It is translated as CASSEGTAGNQPQHF.